This T cell receptor (beta chain) was sequenced in a study of blood T cell repertoires in COVID-19. At the level of the study: T cells, B-cell-depleted T cells, or PBMCs provided the cDNA or gDNA that served as material.

CDR1 is SGHTA, CDR2 FQGNSA, per germline. The CDR3 length is 15 residues. V gave up 4 bases and J gave up 4 bases; unmatched junction bases: 4. The Seattle patients, enrolled during active infection, were followed longitudinally. Methods used by the authors: Amplifying reference gene primers gave estimates of nucleated cell counts. The repertoire was sequenced with immunoSEQ multiplex PCR; TCRdb's copy has only in-frame clones and lacks some. V, J and clone size are those of that table, while D and trimming were read from the DNA. The repertoire holds around 200,000 clones, with approximately 81% as singletons.

Sequenced: peripheral blood. The gene calls are TRBV7-2 and TRBJ2-1, with 10 bases aligning to TRBD1. This TCR was sampled from a person aged 70 to 79 with COVID-19, enrolled during active disease. The CDR3 DNA follows: TGTGCCAGCAGCTCTCGGACAGGGGGGTACAATGAGCAGTTCTTC. Protein: CASSSRTGGYNEQFF.